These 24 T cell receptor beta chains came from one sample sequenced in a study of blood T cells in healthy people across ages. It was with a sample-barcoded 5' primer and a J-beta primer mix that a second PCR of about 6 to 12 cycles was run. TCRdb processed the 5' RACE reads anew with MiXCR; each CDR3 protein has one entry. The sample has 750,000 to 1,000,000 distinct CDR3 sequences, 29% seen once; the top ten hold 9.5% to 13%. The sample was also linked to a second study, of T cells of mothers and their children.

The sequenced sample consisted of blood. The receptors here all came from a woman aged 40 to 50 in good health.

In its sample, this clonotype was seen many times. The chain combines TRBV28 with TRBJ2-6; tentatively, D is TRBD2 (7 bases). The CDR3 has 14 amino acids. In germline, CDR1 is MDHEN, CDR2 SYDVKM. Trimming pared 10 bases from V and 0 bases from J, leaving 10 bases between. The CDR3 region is CAIGGHSGANVLTF. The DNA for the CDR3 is TGTGCCATCGGGGGGCACTCTGGGGCCAACGTCCTGACTTTC.

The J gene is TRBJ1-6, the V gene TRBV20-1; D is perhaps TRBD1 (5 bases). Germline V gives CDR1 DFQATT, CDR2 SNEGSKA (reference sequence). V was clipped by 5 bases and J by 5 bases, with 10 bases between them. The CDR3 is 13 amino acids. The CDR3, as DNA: TGCAGTGCTGGGAGGGGCAATAATTCACCCCTCCACTTT. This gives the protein CSAGRGNNSPLHF.

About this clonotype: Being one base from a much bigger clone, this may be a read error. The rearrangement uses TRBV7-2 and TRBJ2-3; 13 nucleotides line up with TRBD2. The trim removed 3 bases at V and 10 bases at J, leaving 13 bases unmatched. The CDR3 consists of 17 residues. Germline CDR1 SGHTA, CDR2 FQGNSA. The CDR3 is CASSFRQGLAGREAQYF. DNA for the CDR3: TGTGCCAGCAGCTTCCGTCAGGGACTAGCGGGGCGGGAAGCGCAGTATTTT. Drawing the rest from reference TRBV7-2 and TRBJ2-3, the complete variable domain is GAGVSQSPSNKVTEKGKDVELRCDPISGHTALYWYRQSLGQGLEFLIYFQGNSAPDKSGLPSDRFSAERTGGSVSTLTIQRTQQEDSAVYLCASSFRQGLAGREAQYFGPGTRLTVL.

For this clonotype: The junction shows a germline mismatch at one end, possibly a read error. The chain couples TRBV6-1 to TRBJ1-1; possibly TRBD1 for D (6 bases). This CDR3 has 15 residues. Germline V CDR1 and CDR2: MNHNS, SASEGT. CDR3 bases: TGTGCCAGCAGTCGTTTCCGGACAGAAAACACTGCAGCTTTCTTT. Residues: CASSRFRTENTAAFF.

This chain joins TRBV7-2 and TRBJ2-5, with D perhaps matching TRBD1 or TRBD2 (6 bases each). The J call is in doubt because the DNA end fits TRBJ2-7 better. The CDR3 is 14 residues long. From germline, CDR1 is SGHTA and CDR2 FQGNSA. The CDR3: CASSLEPGANEQYF. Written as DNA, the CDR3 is TGTGCCAGCAGCTTAGAGCCGGGGGCCAACGAGCAGTACTTC.

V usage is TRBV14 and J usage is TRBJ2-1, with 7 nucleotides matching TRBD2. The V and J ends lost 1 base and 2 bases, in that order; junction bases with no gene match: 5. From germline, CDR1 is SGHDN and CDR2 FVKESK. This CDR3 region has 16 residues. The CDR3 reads CASSQGGSVAYNEQFF. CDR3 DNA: TGTGCCAGCAGCCAAGGCGGGAGCGTAGCCTACAATGAGCAGTTCTTC.

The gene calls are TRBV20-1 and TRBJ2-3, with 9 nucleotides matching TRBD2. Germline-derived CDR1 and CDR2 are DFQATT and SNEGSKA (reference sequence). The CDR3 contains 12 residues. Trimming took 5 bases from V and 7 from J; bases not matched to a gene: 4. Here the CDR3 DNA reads TGCAGTGCTCCGGGACTAGCCAATACGCAGTATTTT. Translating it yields CSAPGLANTQYF.

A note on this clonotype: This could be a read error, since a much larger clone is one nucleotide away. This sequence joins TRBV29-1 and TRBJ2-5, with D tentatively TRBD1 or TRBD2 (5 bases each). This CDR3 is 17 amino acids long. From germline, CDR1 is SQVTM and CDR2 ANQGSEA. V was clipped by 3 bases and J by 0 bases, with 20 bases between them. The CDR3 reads CSVDCIAQGPYQETQYF. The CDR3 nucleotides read TGCAGCGTTGACTGTATAGCGCAGGGTCCGTACCAAGAGACCCAGTACTTC.

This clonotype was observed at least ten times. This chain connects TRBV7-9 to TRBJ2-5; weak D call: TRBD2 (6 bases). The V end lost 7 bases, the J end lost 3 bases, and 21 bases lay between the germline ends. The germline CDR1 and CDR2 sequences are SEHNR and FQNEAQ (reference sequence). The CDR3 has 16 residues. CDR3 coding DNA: TGTGCCAGCAACGAAGTCGGGGGAGGAAACAAAGAGACCCAGTACTTC. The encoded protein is CASNEVGGGNKETQYF.

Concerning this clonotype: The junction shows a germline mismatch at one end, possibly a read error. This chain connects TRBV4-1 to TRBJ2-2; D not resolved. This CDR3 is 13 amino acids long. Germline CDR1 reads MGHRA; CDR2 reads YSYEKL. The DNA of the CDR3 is TGCGCCAGCAACCAAGTCTTGACCGGGGAGCTGTTTTTT. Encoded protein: CASNQVLTGELFF.

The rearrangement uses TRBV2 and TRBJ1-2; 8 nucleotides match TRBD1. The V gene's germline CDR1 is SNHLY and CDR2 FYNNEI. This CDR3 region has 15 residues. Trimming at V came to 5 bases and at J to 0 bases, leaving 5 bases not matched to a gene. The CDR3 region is CASSQETGANYGYTF. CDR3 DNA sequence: TGTGCCAGCAGTCAGGAGACAGGGGCTAACTATGGCTACACCTTC.

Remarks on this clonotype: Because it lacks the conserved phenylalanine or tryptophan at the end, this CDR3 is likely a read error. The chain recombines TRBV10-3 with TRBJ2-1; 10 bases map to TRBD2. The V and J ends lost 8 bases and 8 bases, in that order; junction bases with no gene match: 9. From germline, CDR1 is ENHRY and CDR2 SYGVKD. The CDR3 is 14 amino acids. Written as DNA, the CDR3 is TGTGCCATCGCAGCGGGGGGGCAATTCGATGAGCAGTTCTGC. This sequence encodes CAIAAGGQFDEQFC.

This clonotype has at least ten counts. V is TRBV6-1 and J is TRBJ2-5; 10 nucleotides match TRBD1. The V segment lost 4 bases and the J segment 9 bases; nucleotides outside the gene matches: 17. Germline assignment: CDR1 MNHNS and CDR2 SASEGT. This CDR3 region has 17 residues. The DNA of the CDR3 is TGTGCCAGCAGTGTCGGGACAGGGGCAAGGTGGATAGCTTCCCAGTACTTC. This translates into CASSVGTGARWIASQYF.

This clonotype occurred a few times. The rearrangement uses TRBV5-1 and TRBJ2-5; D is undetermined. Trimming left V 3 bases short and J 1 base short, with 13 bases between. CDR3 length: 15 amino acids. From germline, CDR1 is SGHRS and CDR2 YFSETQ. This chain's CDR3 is CASSSGSPVQETQYF. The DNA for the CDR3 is TGCGCCAGCAGCTCCGGATCACCAGTCCAAGAGACCCAGTACTTC.

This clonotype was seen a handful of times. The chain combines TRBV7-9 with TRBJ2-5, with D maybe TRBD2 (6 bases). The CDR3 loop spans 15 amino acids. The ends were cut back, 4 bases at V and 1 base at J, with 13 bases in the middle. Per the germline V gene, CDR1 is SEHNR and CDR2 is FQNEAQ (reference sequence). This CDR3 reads CASSWEAHSQETQYF. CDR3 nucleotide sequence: TGTGCCAGCAGCTGGGAGGCCCACTCCCAAGAGACCCAGTACTTC.

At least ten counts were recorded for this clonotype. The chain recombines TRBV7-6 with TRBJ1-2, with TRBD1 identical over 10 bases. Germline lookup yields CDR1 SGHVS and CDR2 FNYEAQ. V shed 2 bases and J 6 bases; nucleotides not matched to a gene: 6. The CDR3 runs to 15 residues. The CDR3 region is CASSLPGQGMDGYTF. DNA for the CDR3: TGTGCCAGCAGCTTACCGGGACAGGGGATGGATGGCTACACCTTC.

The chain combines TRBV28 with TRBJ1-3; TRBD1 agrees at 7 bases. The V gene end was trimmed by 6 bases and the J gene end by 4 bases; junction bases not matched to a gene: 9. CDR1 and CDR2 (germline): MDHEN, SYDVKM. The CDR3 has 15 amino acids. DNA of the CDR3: TGTGCCAGCAGCCCAGACAGGGTTGGAGGAAACACCATATATTTT. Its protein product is CASSPDRVGGNTIYF.

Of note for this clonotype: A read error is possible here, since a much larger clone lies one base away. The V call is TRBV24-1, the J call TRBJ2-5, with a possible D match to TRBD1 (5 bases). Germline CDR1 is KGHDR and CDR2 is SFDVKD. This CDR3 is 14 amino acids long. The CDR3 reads CATRDLQGAETQYF. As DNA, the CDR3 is TGTGCCACCAGGGATTTGCAGGGCGCGGAGACCCAGTACTTC.

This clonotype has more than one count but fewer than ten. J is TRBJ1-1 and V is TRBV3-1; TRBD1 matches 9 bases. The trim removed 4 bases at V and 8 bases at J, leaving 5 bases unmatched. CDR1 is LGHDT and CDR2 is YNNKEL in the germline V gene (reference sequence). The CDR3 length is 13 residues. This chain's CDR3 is CASSLGTGPEAFF. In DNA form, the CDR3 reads TGTGCCAGCAGCCTGGGGACAGGGCCCGAAGCTTTCTTT. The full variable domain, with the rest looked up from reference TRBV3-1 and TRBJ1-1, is DTAVSQTPKYLVTQMGNDKSIKCEQNLGHDTMYWYKQDSKKFLKIMFSYNNKELIINETVPNRFSPKSPDKAHLNLHINSLELGDSAVYFCASSLGTGPEAFFGQGTRLTVV.

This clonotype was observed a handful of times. For the CDR3, the DNA is TGTGCCAGTAGCGAAATGGGACGGGGCAATCAGCCCCAGCATTTT. Translation gives CASSEMGRGNQPQHF. V and J are TRBV27 and TRBJ1-5; TRBD1 is a possible D gene (5 bases). V lost 9 bases and J 2 bases, leaving 17 bases between the germline ends. CDR3 length: 15 amino acids. Germline V gives CDR1 MNHEY, CDR2 SMNVEV (reference sequence).

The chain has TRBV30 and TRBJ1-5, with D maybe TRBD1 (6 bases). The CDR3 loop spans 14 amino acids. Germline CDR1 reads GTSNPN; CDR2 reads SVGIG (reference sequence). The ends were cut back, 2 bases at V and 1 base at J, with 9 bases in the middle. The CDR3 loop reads CAWSLGGSNQPQHF. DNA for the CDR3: TGTGCCTGGAGTTTAGGGGGAAGCAATCAGCCCCAGCATTTT.

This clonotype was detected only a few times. The CDR3 region has the DNA TGTGCCAGCAGCGACAACCGGGACAGGGGCCTTCCTAACTATGGCTACACCTTC. As protein: CASSDNRDRGLPNYGYTF. The chain links TRBV6-2 or TRBV6-3 to TRBJ1-2; TRBD1 aligns across 10 bases. The CDR3 runs to 18 residues. With 6 bases clipped from V and 0 bases from J, the junction kept 13 bases outside the gene matches. CDR1 MNHEY and CDR2 SVGEGT come from the germline V gene.

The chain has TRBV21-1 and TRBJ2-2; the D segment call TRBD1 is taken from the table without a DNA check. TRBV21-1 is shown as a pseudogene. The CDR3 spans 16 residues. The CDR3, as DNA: TGTGCCAGCAGCAAGTTGACAGGGATGAACACCGGGGAGCTGTTTTTT. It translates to CASSKLTGMNTGELFF.

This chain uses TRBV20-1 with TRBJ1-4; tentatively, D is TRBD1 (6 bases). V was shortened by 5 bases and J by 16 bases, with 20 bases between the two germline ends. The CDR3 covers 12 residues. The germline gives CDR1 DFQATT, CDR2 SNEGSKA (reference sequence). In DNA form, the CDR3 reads TGCAGTGCTTACACGGACAGATCCGCCCCGTTTTTT. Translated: CSAYTDRSAPFF.